These 13 T cell receptor beta chains came from one sample sequenced in a study of T cell changes during pregnancy in multiple sclerosis. Profiled with immunoSEQ multiplex PCR; TCRdb holds only in-frame clones, not every one. The sample includes approximately 57,000 clones, less than 95% seen only once; the top ten take approximately 3.8%. Sequenced material: peripheral blood, taken after pregnancy. The receptors shown here come from a female donor in good health, enrolled as a control in a pregnancy study.

V and J are TRBV5-1 and TRBJ2-5; D not certain. Trimming removed 3 bases from V and 2 bases from J, with 11 bases in between. The CDR3 is 14 residues long. Germline CDR1 reads SGHRS; CDR2 reads YFSETQ. The DNA of the CDR3 is TGCGCCAGCAGCTCCCCTCTAGGACAAGAGACCCAGTACTTC. Protein product: CASSSPLGQETQYF.

The chain couples TRBV9 to TRBJ2-5; a weak D match, TRBD2 (5 bases). This CDR3 has 14 residues. With 0 bases removed from V and 4 bases from J, the gap between germline ends came to 10 bases. CDR1 and CDR2 (germline): SGDLS, YYNGEE. The CDR3 region has the DNA TGTGCCAGCAGCGTAGATCACCGGGGAGAGACCCAGTACTTC. The encoded protein is CASSVDHRGETQYF.

This rearrangement joins TRBV2 to TRBJ2-2; D unresolved. This CDR3 is 14 amino acids long. V was trimmed by 8 bases and J by 1 base, leaving 11 bases between them. Germline lookup yields CDR1 SNHLY and CDR2 FYNNEI. The CDR3 region has the DNA TGTGCCAGCTCATCACTCCGGAACACCGGGGAGCTGTTTTTT. Translating gives CASSSLRNTGELFF.

The chain has TRBV10-3 and TRBJ1-2; 9 bases line up with TRBD1. The V segment lost 3 bases and the J segment 7 bases; nucleotides outside the gene matches: 12. The CDR3 totals 16 residues. From germline, CDR1 is ENHRY and CDR2 SYGVKD. This CDR3 is CAISEVGTGRVSGYTF. The CDR3 DNA sequence: TGTGCCATCAGTGAAGTCGGGACAGGGAGAGTTTCTGGCTACACCTTC.

To note about this clone: The sample carries other DNA sequences with the same CDR3. This chain links TRBV7-9 with TRBJ1-5; no clear D gene. Trimming shortened V by 1 base and J by 5 bases, and 6 bases separated the two germline ends. Germline V gene data show CDR1 as SEHNR and CDR2 as FQNEAQ (reference sequence). The length of the CDR3 is 13 residues. In nucleotides, the CDR3 is TGTGCCAGCAGCTTAGGGGGAGATCAGCCCCAGCATTTT. This sequence encodes CASSLGGDQPQHF.

This rearrangement joins TRBV6-1 to TRBJ2-2, with 9 positions matching TRBD2. Trimming removed 3 bases from V and 1 base from J; junction bases left unmatched: 3. CDR3 length: 16 residues. The germline gives CDR1 MNHNS, CDR2 SASEGT. This CDR3 reads CASSDWTSVNTGELFF. CDR3 coding DNA: TGTGCCAGCAGTGACTGGACTAGCGTGAACACCGGGGAGCTGTTTTTT.

This clone was observed a single time. The V gene is TRBV28, the J gene TRBJ1-4, with unresolved D. CDR3 length: 16 amino acids. From germline, CDR1 is MDHEN and CDR2 SYDVKM. The V and J ends lost 5 bases and 0 bases respectively, with 13 bases between them. The CDR3 reads CASSPGRTATNEKLFF. CDR3 sequence (DNA): TGTGCCAGCAGTCCAGGACGGACTGCAACTAATGAAAAACTGTTTTTT. Using reference TRBV28 and TRBJ1-4 for the parts outside the CDR3, the full variable domain is DVKVTQSSRYLVKRTGEKVFLECVQDMDHENMFWYRQDPGLGLRLIYFSYDVKMKEKGDIPEGYSVSREKKERFSLILESASTNQTSMYLCASSPGRTATNEKLFFGSGTQLSVL.

CDR3 sequence: CSADSNYGYTF. CDR3 in DNA: TGCAGTGCTGACAGTAACTATGGCTACACCTTC. The chain combines TRBV20-1 with TRBJ1-2; TRBD1 is a possible D gene (5 bases). This CDR3 spans 11 amino acids. Germline lookup yields CDR1 DFQATT and CDR2 SNEGSKA (reference sequence). V shed 5 bases and J shed 1 base, with 5 bases lying between them.

The gene calls are TRBV28 and TRBJ1-5; D unresolved. With 6 bases removed from V and 4 bases from J, the gap between germline ends came to 10 bases. CDR1 and CDR2 (germline): MDHEN, SYDVKM. The CDR3 covers 13 residues. The DNA of the CDR3 is TGTGCCAGCAGGAGACTCATAAATCAGCCCCAGCATTTT. This gives the protein CASRRLINQPQHF.

The V and J genes are TRBV11-1 and TRBJ2-2; 7 bases map to TRBD1. CDR1 SGHAT and CDR2 FQDESV come from the germline V gene (reference sequence). CDR3 length: 15 amino acids. V was clipped by 6 bases and J by 1 base; unmatched bases: 5. CDR3: CASRGDSWNTGELFF. The CDR3 coding sequence is TGTGCCAGCAGGGGGGACAGTTGGAACACCGGGGAGCTGTTTTTT.

The chain couples TRBV5-1 to TRBJ2-7; D is perhaps TRBD2 (5 bases). CDR1 and CDR2 from the germline V gene are SGHRS and YFSETQ. The CDR3 is 19 amino acids. Trimming removed 6 bases at V and 12 bases at J, with 40 bases between. In DNA, the CDR3 is TGCGCCAGCATCCTGAAGAGGGTCAATAAGAACCTTTCCCCTCAAAGCTGGTACTTC. This gives the protein CASILKRVNKNLSPQSWYF. The full variable domain, completed using reference TRBV5-1 and TRBJ2-7, is KAGVTQTPRYLIKTRGQQVTLSCSPISGHRSVSWYQQTPGQGLQFLFEYFSETQRNKGNFPGRFSGRQFSNSRSEMNVSTLELGDSALYLCASILKRVNKNLSPQSWYFGPGTRLTVT.

V usage is TRBV7-6 and J usage is TRBJ2-7; TRBD2 matches 9 bases. The CDR3 is 15 amino acids. Trimming at V came to 2 bases and at J to 4 bases, leaving 6 bases not matched to a gene. In germline, CDR1 is SGHVS, CDR2 FNYEAQ. CDR3 amino acids: CASSLLAGSTYEQYF. CDR3 nucleotides: TGTGCCAGCAGCTTACTAGCGGGATCCACGTACGAGCAGTACTTC.

The DNA of the CDR3 is TGTGCCAGCAGCTTTACAGGGACGATTGGCTACACCTTC. It encodes CASSFTGTIGYTF. The chain combines TRBV5-5 with TRBJ1-2; TRBD1 is a possible D gene (6 bases). Germline V gene sequence: CDR1 SGHKS, CDR2 YYEKEE (reference sequence). Trimming shortened V by 2 bases and J by 7 bases, and 12 bases separated the two germline ends. This CDR3 has 13 residues.